A single sample is the source of the 10 T cell receptor beta chains below, sequenced in a study of vaccination and CD4 T cells after COVID-19 (dated 2022 in TCRdb). Antigens for these TCRs are unknown. The treatment or condition label, as the study defines it: roughly nine-day PBMC culture with coronavirus spike peptide pools or control peptides (ViraFEST assay). Libraries were prepared through PCR. The run used an Illumina iSeq 100. DNA from cultured CD4+ T cells was subjected to TCR sequencing with the Oncomine TCR Beta short-read assay at the Johns Hopkins FTIC core. TCRdb applied fastp at Q25 and MiXCR to the public reads, then kept only in-frame beta chains. When rows share a CDR3 protein, they turn into one entry using the most common DNA and genes. The sample table records around 19,000 distinct CDR3 sequences; approximately 49% of these occur just once. The leading ten clones occupy over 3% of the sample.

Sequenced sample: CD4+ T cells from blood, cultured in vitro. Every receptor here comes from a human donor who had recovered from COVID-19.

This chain links TRBV15 with TRBJ1-5; no clear D gene. Germline-derived CDR1 and CDR2 are LNHNV and YYDKDF (reference sequence). The CDR3 totals 13 residues. Trimming shortened V by 7 bases and J by 4 bases, and 11 bases separated the two germline ends. Here the CDR3 DNA reads TGTGCCACCACCCGGGGTGGAAATCAGCCCCAGCATTTT. It encodes CATTRGGNQPQHF.

The chain's CDR3 is CASTLLAGGTGELFF. CDR3 DNA sequence: TGTGCCAGTACCCTACTAGCGGGAGGCACCGGGGAGCTGTTTTTT. The chain links TRBV19 to TRBJ2-2; 12 bases agree with TRBD2. CDR1 is LNHDA and CDR2 is SQIVND in the germline V gene (reference sequence). This CDR3 is 15 amino acids long. J lost 4 bases, V lost 7 bases, and 4 bases had no gene match.

V gene TRBV5-4 combines with J gene TRBJ2-1; D possibly matches TRBD1 or TRBD2 (5 bases each). Deletions cut 3 bases from V and 0 bases from J, with 13 bases between. Germline CDR1 is SGHNT and CDR2 is YYREEE (reference sequence). The CDR3 is made up of 16 amino acids. Here the CDR3 reads CASSSATADSYNEQFF. The CDR3, as DNA: TGTGCCAGCAGCTCCGCGACAGCGGACTCCTACAATGAGCAGTTCTTC.

The chain couples TRBV5-1 to TRBJ1-1, with 9 nucleotides matching TRBD1. The V and J ends lost 3 bases and 0 bases, in that order; junction bases with no gene match: 3. The germline V gene has CDR1 SGHRS and CDR2 YFSETQ. The CDR3 loop spans 15 amino acids. The CDR3 reads CASSWTGVMNTEAFF. The CDR3, as DNA: TGCGCCAGCAGCTGGACAGGGGTCATGAACACTGAAGCTTTCTTT.

This chain connects TRBV20-1 to TRBJ2-3; weak D call: TRBD2 (6 bases). This CDR3 contains 17 residues. The germline V and J ends were trimmed by 3 bases and 4 bases, with 23 bases remaining between them. Germline values: CDR1 DFQATT, CDR2 SNEGSKA (reference sequence). The CDR3 DNA is TGCAGTGCTAGGGGCGTCCGGACGGGAGTGGGGCCAGATACGCAGTATTTT. Amino acid sequence: CSARGVRTGVGPDTQYF.

The chain joins TRBV27 to TRBJ1-6; no clear D. V was shortened by 6 bases and J by 4 bases, with 13 bases between the two germline ends. The CDR3 runs to 15 residues. Per germline, CDR1 MNHEY and CDR2 SMNVEV (reference sequence). The CDR3 sequence: CASRAEGYYNSPLHF. The CDR3 region has the DNA TGTGCCAGCAGAGCGGAAGGGTATTATAATTCACCCCTCCACTTT.

The rearrangement joins TRBV24-1 to TRBJ2-7; D not certain. The CDR3 has 14 residues. In germline, CDR1 is KGHDR, CDR2 SFDVKD. Trimming removed 8 bases at V and 0 bases at J, with 13 bases between. The CDR3 sequence: CATTPRLSSYEQYF. CDR3 coding DNA: TGTGCCACCACCCCACGGTTAAGCTCCTACGAGCAGTACTTC.

Note on this clonotype: One end of the junction fails to match germline, which may point to a read error. V usage is TRBV7-2 and J usage is TRBJ1-1; 8 bases are a match to TRBD1. CDR1 is SGHTA and CDR2 is FQGNSA in the germline V gene. The CDR3 runs to 14 residues. This CDR3 is CASSLRQGNPEAFF. For the CDR3, the DNA is TGTGCCAGCAGCCTCCGACAGGGGAACCCTGAAGCTTTCTTT. Together with reference TRBV7-2 and TRBJ1-1, the CDR3 gives the full variable domain: GAGVSQSPSNKVTEKGKDVELRCDPISGHTALYWYRQSLGQGLEFLIYFQGNSAPDKSGLPSDRFSAERTGGSVSTLTIQRTQQEDSAVYLCASSLRQGNPEAFFGQGTRLTVV.

This clonotype came up a few times. The chain joins TRBV2 to TRBJ2-2; 7 bases are a match to TRBD2. J gave up 4 bases and V 6 bases, and 14 bases lay outside the gene matches. In germline, CDR1 is SNHLY, CDR2 FYNNEI. This CDR3 has 17 amino acids. CDR3 residues: CASSINRLASITGELFF. CDR3 sequence (DNA): TGTGCCAGCAGCATCAACCGACTAGCTAGTATCACCGGGGAGCTGTTTTTT. The full variable domain, rest sourced from reference TRBV2 and TRBJ2-2, is EPEVTQTPSHQVTQMGQEVILRCVPISNHLYFYWYRQILGQKVEFLVSFYNNEISEKSEIFDDQFSVERPDGSNFTLKIRSTKLEDSAMYFCASSINRLASITGELFFGEGSRLTVL.

This chain uses TRBV3-1 with TRBJ1-1; D might be TRBD1 (6 bases). Trimming removed 0 bases from V and 1 base from J, with 12 bases in between. CDR3 length: 16 residues. Per the germline V gene, CDR1 is LGHDT and CDR2 is YNNKEL (reference sequence). The CDR3 DNA follows: TGTGCCAGCAGCCAAGACACCGGGACACCGAACACTGAAGCTTTCTTT. Translated: CASSQDTGTPNTEAFF.